The 28 T cell receptor beta chains listed next were all sequenced from one sample in a study of T cell responses to AZD1222 COVID-19 vaccine. The table came from immunoSEQ multiplex PCR; TCRdb's copy has only in-frame clones and leaves some out. The sample includes fewer than 120,000 clones, 94% of them seen just once. Sample: peripheral blood, taken 28 days after the second AZD1222 dose. These receptors were obtained from an adult who received the AZD1222 COVID-19 vaccine.

The gene calls are TRBV6-5 and TRBJ1-4; a possible D gene is TRBD1 (5 bases). V lost 6 bases to trimming and J lost 5 bases, with 16 bases between them. Per germline, CDR1 MNHEY and CDR2 SVGAGI. This CDR3 comprises 15 residues. The CDR3 reads CASRTSRGLNEKLFF. The CDR3 nucleotides are TGTGCCAGCAGGACTTCCCGGGGCCTAAATGAAAAACTGTTTTTT.

Here the CDR3 reads CASSYGKNTEAFF. CDR3 nucleotides: TGTGCCAGCAGCTATGGAAAGAACACTGAAGCTTTCTTT. V and J are TRBV5-4 and TRBJ1-1; D not certain. The CDR3 runs 13 residues. Trimming removed 3 bases from V and 1 base from J, with 7 bases in between. Per germline, CDR1 SGHNT and CDR2 YYREEE (reference sequence).

The chain is built from TRBV19 and TRBJ2-5; D could derive from TRBD1 or TRBD2 (5 bases each). This CDR3 is 13 amino acids long. Per the germline V gene, CDR1 is LNHDA and CDR2 is SQIVND (reference sequence). V was cut by 4 bases and J by 5 bases, with 11 bases left in between. CDR3 region: CASSNQGRETQYF. CDR3 coding DNA: TGTGCCAGTAGTAACCAGGGACGGGAGACCCAGTACTTC.

The rearrangement links TRBV5-4 to TRBJ2-1, with TRBD1 matching 9 bases. This CDR3 region has 15 residues. The trim removed 3 bases at V and 8 bases at J, leaving 9 bases unmatched. Germline lookup yields CDR1 SGHNT and CDR2 YYREEE (reference sequence). The CDR3 loop reads CASSSAGQGVDEQFF. CDR3 coding DNA: TGTGCCAGCAGCTCCGCGGGACAGGGAGTGGATGAGCAGTTCTTC.

The chain is built from TRBV5-1 and TRBJ1-1; maybe TRBD1 (6 bases). This CDR3 spans 14 amino acids. The V gene lost 4 bases and the J gene lost 2 bases, with 12 bases spanning the gap. In germline, CDR1 is SGHRS, CDR2 YFSETQ. As DNA, the CDR3 is TGCGCCAGCAGCCTTTGGACAGCTAACACTGAAGCTTTCTTT. Translated, it gives CASSLWTANTEAFF.

V is TRBV7-8 and J is TRBJ2-7; D is possibly TRBD1 (6 bases). Looked up from germline, CDR1 is SGHVS and CDR2 is FQNEAQ. V was cut by 5 bases and J by 4 bases, with 15 bases left in between. CDR3 length equals 14 residues. CDR3 sequence (DNA): TGTGCCAGCAGCCAGACAGGAGACGGGTACGAGCAGTACTTC. Protein product: CASSQTGDGYEQYF.

The chain is built from TRBV9 and TRBJ1-6; 11 nucleotides line up with TRBD1. The germline gives CDR1 SGDLS, CDR2 YYNGEE. The CDR3 length is 15 residues. V lost 4 bases to trimming and J lost 9 bases; unmatched junction nucleotides: 6. CDR3 sequence (DNA): TGTGCCAGCAGCATGGACAGGGGGCTTGTTTCACCCCTCCACTTT. Its protein product is CASSMDRGLVSPLHF.

The chain links TRBV28 to TRBJ1-5; D remains ambiguous. V lost 6 bases and J 1 base, leaving 16 bases between the germline ends. Germline V gene data show CDR1 as MDHEN and CDR2 as SYDVKM. CDR3 size: 16 residues. CDR3 loop: CASSKPTGPSNQPQHF. In DNA, the CDR3 is TGTGCCAGCAGCAAACCGACCGGACCCAGCAATCAGCCCCAGCATTTT.

This clone was observed once. This chain joins TRBV5-1 and TRBJ2-2, with D perhaps matching TRBD1 (5 bases). Germline V CDR1 and CDR2: SGHRS, YFSETQ. V shed 1 base and J shed 8 bases, with 18 bases lying between them. The CDR3 is 16 residues long. As DNA, the CDR3 is TGCGCCAGCAGCTTGACAGCGCCCGATAAGGGGGGGGAGCTGTTTTTT. Residues: CASSLTAPDKGGELFF.

The rearrangement uses TRBV11-3 and TRBJ2-3; no clear D. Germline loops: CDR1 SGHNT, CDR2 YENEEA. The CDR3 is made up of 13 amino acids. The V end was cut by 3 bases, the J end by 5 bases, with 9 bases between. The CDR3 here is CASSLTDRDTQYF. The CDR3 DNA follows: TGTGCCAGCAGCTTGACGGATAGAGATACGCAGTATTTT.

The chain employs TRBV5-1 and TRBJ1-1; possibly TRBD1 for D (5 bases). Deletions cut 4 bases from V and 1 base from J, with 14 bases between. CDR1 and CDR2 from the germline V gene are SGHRS and YFSETQ. The CDR3 contains 15 residues. The CDR3 protein is CASSKGDRENTEAFF. In DNA, the CDR3 is TGCGCCAGCAGCAAAGGGGACCGCGAGAACACTGAAGCTTTCTTT.

A single count supports this clone. This chain joins TRBV18 and TRBJ1-5; a possible D gene is TRBD1 (6 bases). The V and J ends lost 3 bases and 6 bases respectively, with 9 bases between them. The germline V gene encodes CDR1 KGHSH and CDR2 LQKENI. This CDR3 has 13 amino acids. CDR3 region: CASSPQGTQPQHF. DNA for the CDR3: TGTGCCAGCTCACCCCAGGGGACTCAGCCCCAGCATTTT. The whole variable domain, remainder taken from reference TRBV18 and TRBJ1-5, is NAGVMQNPRHLVRRRGQEARLRCSPMKGHSHVYWYRQLPEEGLKFMVYLQKENIIDESGMPKERFSAEFPKEGPSILRIQQVVRGDSAAYFCASSPQGTQPQHFGDGTRLSIL.

The chain links TRBV11-3 to TRBJ1-3; D remains ambiguous. CDR1 is SGHNT, CDR2 YENEEA, per germline. Trimming pared 8 bases from V and 0 bases from J, leaving 20 bases between. The CDR3 covers 17 residues. The CDR3 DNA follows: TGTGCCAGCGAACGGGAGCGATTATCCTCCTCTGGAAACACCATATATTTT. This translates into CASERERLSSSGNTIYF.

The chain combines TRBV7-9 with TRBJ2-1; D is possibly TRBD1 or TRBD2 (6 bases each). Per the germline V gene, CDR1 is SEHNR and CDR2 is FQNEAQ (reference sequence). V was trimmed by 3 bases and J by 7 bases, leaving 16 bases between them. This CDR3 has 15 amino acids. CDR3 sequence: CASSFGGLGRNEQFF. CDR3 DNA: TGTGCCAGCAGCTTCGGGGGCCTGGGCAGAAATGAGCAGTTCTTC.

The chain couples TRBV12-5 to TRBJ1-1, with 7 positions matching TRBD1. V shed 6 bases and J 0 bases; nucleotides not matched to a gene: 10. This CDR3 spans 16 amino acids. Germline-derived CDR1 and CDR2 are LGHNT and FRNRAP. As DNA, the CDR3 is TGTGCTAGTGGCGATGACTCACAGGGGATGAACACTGAAGCTTTCTTT. Residues: CASGDDSQGMNTEAFF.

The V call is TRBV5-1, the J call TRBJ1-1; the D is unclear. V was trimmed by 2 bases and J by 1 base, leaving 9 bases between them. The CDR3 is 14 residues long. The germline V gene encodes CDR1 SGHRS and CDR2 YFSETQ. DNA of the CDR3: TGCGCCAGCAGCTTCCGGGGAGAGAACACTGAAGCTTTCTTT. It yields the protein CASSFRGENTEAFF.

This clone was recorded only once. The chain recombines TRBV7-6 with TRBJ2-7; TRBD2 matches at 10 bases. In germline, CDR1 is SGHVS, CDR2 FNYEAQ. V lost 5 bases, J lost 7 bases, and 14 bases stayed unmatched. There are 16 residues in the CDR3. CDR3 sequence (DNA): TGTGCCAGCAGCCTCATACCGGGACTAGCGCCTTATGAGCAGTACTTC. Protein product: CASSLIPGLAPYEQYF.

The chain employs TRBV10-3 and TRBJ1-6; 10 bases agree with TRBD1. Germline CDR1 reads ENHRY; CDR2 reads SYGVKD. J was trimmed by 14 bases and V by 0 bases; bases with no gene match: 4. CDR3 length equals 14 residues. The CDR3 bases are TGTGCCATCAGTGAGTCGGGACAGGGGAGAACCCTCCACTTT. It specifies CAISESGQGRTLHF.

The chain combines TRBV2 with TRBJ1-1; D is uncertain. Germline CDR1 and CDR2: SNHLY and FYNNEI. Trimming cost V 2 bases and J 4 bases, with 8 bases left between them. The CDR3 sequence is 13 residues long. In nucleotides, the CDR3 is TGTGCCAGCAGTGAACTGGTGTTCACTGAAGCTTTCTTT. It translates to CASSELVFTEAFF.

The gene calls are TRBV6-5 and TRBJ2-7, with 10 positions matching TRBD2. V gave up 8 bases and J gave up 2 bases; unmatched junction bases: 3. The V gene's germline CDR1 is MNHEY and CDR2 SVGAGI. This CDR3 contains 13 residues. The CDR3 here is CASQSGGAYEQYF. The CDR3, as DNA: TGTGCCAGCCAGAGCGGGGGGGCCTACGAGCAGTACTTC.

The V gene is TRBV28, the J gene TRBJ1-5; D uncertain. Germline values: CDR1 MDHEN, CDR2 SYDVKM. This CDR3 region has 17 residues. Trimming cost V 3 bases and J 4 bases, with 19 bases left between them. The CDR3 nucleotides read TGTGCCAGCAGTTTGGATAGTTGGGCAGGAAGTAATCAGCCCCAGCATTTT. Protein product: CASSLDSWAGSNQPQHF.

V and J are TRBV18 and TRBJ2-2; D is tentatively TRBD1 or TRBD2 (5 bases each). V lost 4 bases and J 3 bases, leaving 6 bases between the germline ends. Germline CDR1 is KGHSH and CDR2 is LQKENI. The CDR3 consists of 13 residues. CDR3 in DNA: TGTGCCAGCTCACGGGACGACACCGGGGAGCTGTTTTTT. Protein sequence: CASSRDDTGELFF.

This clone appeared once. The V gene is TRBV7-9, the J gene TRBJ1-1, with TRBD1 as a possible D gene (5 bases). The CDR3 is 14 residues long. Trimming pared 8 bases from V and 2 bases from J, leaving 15 bases between. CDR1 is SEHNR and CDR2 is FQNEAQ in the germline V gene (reference sequence). The CDR3 DNA reads TGTGCCAGCGAATTAGGTGGGGGAAACACTGAAGCTTTCTTT. Its protein is CASELGGGNTEAFF.

The J gene is TRBJ1-1, the V gene TRBV6-6; TRBD1 matches 10 bases. The length of the CDR3 is 15 residues. CDR1 and CDR2 from the germline V gene are MNHNY and SVGAGI (reference sequence). Trimming cost V 5 bases and J 7 bases; bases outside gene matches: 10. The chain's CDR3 is CASSGRDRGPFEAFF. The CDR3 nucleotides are TGTGCCAGCAGTGGCCGGGACAGGGGTCCGTTTGAAGCTTTCTTT.

This clone occurred a few times. Compared with germline, one end of the junction differs, possibly owing to a read error. The chain has TRBV20-1 and TRBJ1-1, with D possibly matching TRBD1 (5 bases). Germline-derived CDR1 and CDR2 are DFQATT and SNEGSKA (reference sequence). This CDR3 region has 11 residues. Here the CDR3 DNA reads TGCAGTGCTCGAGAAGACAGTGAAGCTTTCTTT. This encodes CSAREDSEAFF.

V gene TRBV13 combines with J gene TRBJ1-5; 10 bases fit TRBD1. The CDR3 is 15 amino acids. Germline loops: CDR1 PRHDT, CDR2 FYEKMQ (reference sequence). The junction had 4 bases not matched to a gene; V was cut back by 4 bases and J by 4 bases. CDR3 in amino acids: CASSSGTGANQPQHF. Written as DNA, the CDR3 is TGTGCCAGCAGCTCCGGGACAGGGGCTAATCAGCCCCAGCATTTT.

The chain joins TRBV5-8 to TRBJ1-1; D perhaps matches TRBD1 (6 bases). The germline V and J ends were trimmed by 3 bases and 0 bases, with 9 bases remaining between them. The CDR3 contains 14 residues. In germline, CDR1 is SGHTS, CDR2 YDEGEE. The CDR3 is CASSSDRLNTEAFF. CDR3 nucleotide sequence: TGTGCCAGCAGCTCAGACAGGCTGAACACTGAAGCTTTCTTT.

The chain uses TRBV4-2 and TRBJ1-1; D ambiguous. Germline V gives CDR1 LGHNA, CDR2 YNFKEQ. V lost 0 bases and J lost 8, with 19 bases in between. The CDR3 runs to 16 residues. CDR3 sequence (DNA): TGTGCCAGCAGCCAAGATGTTCCAGGCACGAAGATCGAAGCTTTCTTT. It specifies CASSQDVPGTKIEAFF.